These T cell receptor beta chains were read from a single sample in a study of Graves' ophthalmopathy and Graves' hyperthyroidism. MiXCR, run by TCRdb on the multiplex PCR reads, gives a single entry per CDR3 protein. The repertoire consists of roughly 300,000 distinct CDR3 sequences, with roughly 15% occurring once and the leading ten covering approximately 13%. Sequenced input: peripheral blood. The receptors here all came from an adult man with Graves' ophthalmopathy. The CDR3 runs from the conserved cysteine through the conserved F or W. A D gene is named only where the DNA matches it firmly. Rows give clone size only sometimes, using once, few, many, or a class for an expanded clone.

v_gene: TRBV11-2; abundance: many; d_gene: TRBD1; j_gene: TRBJ1-6; CDR3aa: CASNRQGARGDSPLHF; CDR3nt: TGTGCCAGCAACCGACAGGGGGCTCGGGGGGATTCACCCCTCCACTTT
v_gene: TRBV4-3; abundance: many; d_gene: TRBD2; j_gene: TRBJ2-5; CDR3aa: CASSQVAGGGETQYF; CDR3nt: TGCGCCAGCAGCCAAGTAGCGGGGGGGGGAGAGACCCAGTACTTC
v_gene: TRBV6-5; abundance: many; d_gene: TRBD1; j_gene: TRBJ1-2; CDR3aa: CASSYGGTGAGYGYTF; CDR3nt: TGTGCCAGCAGTTACGGGGGGACAGGGGCAGGCTATGGCTACACCTTC
v_gene: TRBV4-1; abundance: many; d_gene: NA; j_gene: TRBJ1-6; CDR3aa: CASSQGQGANSPLHF; CDR3nt: TGCGCCAGCAGCCAAGGCCAGGGTGCGAATTCACCCCTCCACTTT
v_gene: TRBV6-1; abundance: many; d_gene: NA; j_gene: TRBJ1-1; CDR3aa: CASSDDASITEAFF; CDR3nt: TGTGCCAGCAGTGATGACGCGAGTATCACTGAAGCTTTCTTT
v_gene: TRBV9; abundance: many; d_gene: NA; j_gene: TRBJ1-6; CDR3aa: CASSGGGSGYNSPLHF; CDR3nt: TGTGCCAGCAGTGGGGGGGGCTCAGGGTATAATTCACCCCTCCACTTT
v_gene: TRBV4-1; abundance: many; d_gene: TRBD2; j_gene: TRBJ2-5; CDR3aa: CASSHPGLANRVTQYF; CDR3nt: TGCGCCAGCAGCCACCCGGGACTAGCGAATCGAGTGACCCAGTACTTC
v_gene: TRBV6-5; abundance: many; d_gene: NA; j_gene: TRBJ2-7; CDR3aa: CASSYSNDPLPYEQYF; CDR3nt: TGTGCCAGCAGTTACTCGAATGATCCCCTTCCCTACGAGCAGTACTTC
v_gene: TRBV20-1; abundance: many; d_gene: NA; j_gene: TRBJ2-7; CDR3aa: CSAHSRLGEQYF; CDR3nt: TGCAGTGCCCATAGTCGGCTGGGCGAGCAGTACTTC
v_gene: TRBV12-3/TRBV12-4; abundance: NA; d_gene: NA; j_gene: TRBJ2-7; CDR3aa: CASSSSGLGYEQYF; CDR3nt: TGTGCCAGCAGTTCTTCAGGATTAGGGTACGAGCAGTACTTC
v_gene: TRBV30; abundance: many; d_gene: TRBD1; j_gene: TRBJ2-6; CDR3aa: CAWSSKGQRAQTF; CDR3nt: TGTGCCTGGAGTTCAAAGGGACAGCGAGCCCAAACTTTC
v_gene: TRBV18; abundance: few; d_gene: TRBD1; j_gene: TRBJ1-1; CDR3aa: CASSPPTGAGTEAFF; CDR3nt: TGTGCCAGCTCACCACCCACAGGGGCGGGGACTGAAGCTTTCTTT
v_gene: TRBV20-1; abundance: many; d_gene: NA; j_gene: TRBJ1-1; CDR3aa: CSATRDNIAEAFF; CDR3nt: TGCAGTGCTACCCGGGACAATATTGCTGAAGCTTTCTTT